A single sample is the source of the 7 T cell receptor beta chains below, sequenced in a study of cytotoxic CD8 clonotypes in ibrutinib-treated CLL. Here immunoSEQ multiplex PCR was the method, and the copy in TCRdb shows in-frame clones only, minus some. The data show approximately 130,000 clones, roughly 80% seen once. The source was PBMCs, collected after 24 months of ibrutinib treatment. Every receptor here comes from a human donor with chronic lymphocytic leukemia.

Here the CDR3 reads CASRGLSPYNEQFF. CDR3 in DNA: TGTGCCAGCAGGGGACTTTCCCCCTACAATGAGCAGTTCTTC. V and J are TRBV25-1 and TRBJ2-1; possible D gene TRBD2, 6 bases. Trimming pared 6 bases from V and 2 bases from J, leaving 11 bases between. CDR3 length: 14 residues. CDR1 is MGHDK and CDR2 is SYGVNS in the germline V gene.

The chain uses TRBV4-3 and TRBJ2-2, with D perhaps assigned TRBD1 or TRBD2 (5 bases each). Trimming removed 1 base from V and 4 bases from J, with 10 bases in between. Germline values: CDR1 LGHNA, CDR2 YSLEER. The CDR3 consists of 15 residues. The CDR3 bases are TGCGCCAGCAGCCAAGTCGTAGGGACCACCGGGGAGCTGTTTTTT. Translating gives CASSQVVGTTGELFF.

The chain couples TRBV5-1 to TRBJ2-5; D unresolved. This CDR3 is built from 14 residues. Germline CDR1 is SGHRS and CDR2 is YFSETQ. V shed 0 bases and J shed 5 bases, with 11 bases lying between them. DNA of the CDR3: TGCGCCAGCAGCTTGGGTGGCGTTCCGGAGACCCAGTACTTC. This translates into CASSLGGVPETQYF.

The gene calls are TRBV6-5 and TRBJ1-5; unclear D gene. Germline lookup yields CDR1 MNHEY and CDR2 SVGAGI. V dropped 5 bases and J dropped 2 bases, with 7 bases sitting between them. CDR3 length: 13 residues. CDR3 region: CASSGGRNQPQHF. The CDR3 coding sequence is TGTGCCAGCAGTGGAGGGCGCAATCAGCCCCAGCATTTT.

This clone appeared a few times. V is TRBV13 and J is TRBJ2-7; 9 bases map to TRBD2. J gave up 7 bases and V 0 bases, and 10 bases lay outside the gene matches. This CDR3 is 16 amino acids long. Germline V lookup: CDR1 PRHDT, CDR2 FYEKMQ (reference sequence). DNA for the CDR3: TGTGCCAGCAGCTTAGGCTTAGCGGGGGTCCCCGGGGAGCAGTACTTC. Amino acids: CASSLGLAGVPGEQYF.

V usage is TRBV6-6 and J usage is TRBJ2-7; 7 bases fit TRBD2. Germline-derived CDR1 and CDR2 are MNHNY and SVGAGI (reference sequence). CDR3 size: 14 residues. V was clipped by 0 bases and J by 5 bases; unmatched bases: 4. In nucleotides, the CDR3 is TGTGCCAGCAGTTACTCGGGGGGGAGGAACGAGCAGTACTTC. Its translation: CASSYSGGRNEQYF.

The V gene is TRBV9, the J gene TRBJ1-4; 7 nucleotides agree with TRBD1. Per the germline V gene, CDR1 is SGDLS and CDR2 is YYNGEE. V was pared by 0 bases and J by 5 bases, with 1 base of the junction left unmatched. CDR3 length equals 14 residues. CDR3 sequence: CASSVEGANEKLFF. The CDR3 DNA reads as TGTGCCAGCAGCGTAGAGGGGGCGAATGAAAAACTGTTTTTT.